This T cell receptor beta chain emerged from a study of OX40 agonist ivuxolimab in advanced cancers. Study-wide context: Those enrolled were 82.7% male, with a mean age of approximately 60 years and ages from roughly 20 to 85. Findings of the study overall: Normalized T-cell clonal expansion was also low in a subset of nonresponders.

Points on this clone: Its antigen remains unidentified.

Sequencing was performed with immunoSEQ multiplex PCR; in TCRdb, only in-frame clones are kept and a portion is missing. The sample has 65,000 to 100,000 clones, around 91% seen once. CDR1 and CDR2 from the germline V gene are MNHEY and SVGAGI. The V gene end was trimmed by 7 bases and the J gene end by 5 bases; junction bases not matched to a gene: 9. This CDR3 comprises 15 residues. The chain couples TRBV6-5 to TRBJ2-1; 9 bases agree with TRBD2. The sample consisted of CD4+ or CD8+ T cells sorted from blood, taken in a trial of the OX40 agonist ivuxolimab. The sequence was collected from an adult with an advanced solid tumor such as melanoma, head and neck, liver or kidney cancer. The CDR3 DNA reads TGTGCCAGCAAGAAAGGGCTAGCGGGGCACAATGAGCAGTTCTTC. Its protein is CASKKGLAGHNEQFF.